This T cell receptor (beta chain) appears in the sequencing data of a study of Ad26.COV2.S vaccination and SARS-CoV-2 variants. This sample's treatment: around 19 received Ad26.COV2.S at low or high dose, single or two shots; about 5 received placebo; per-sample allocation not given. Samples came from day 63 after the first vaccine or placebo injection. Here immunoSEQ multiplex PCR was the method, and the copy in TCRdb shows in-frame clones only, minus some. The sample carries over 400,000 clones, roughly 87% recorded once. Trimming pared 0 bases from V and 0 bases from J, leaving 10 bases between. The CDR3 is made up of 15 amino acids. From germline, CDR1 is SGHKS and CDR2 YYEKEE (reference sequence).

This clonotype originated in a person between 18 and 59 years old who received the Ad26.COV2.S COVID-19 vaccine or a placebo. This chain connects TRBV5-5 to TRBJ2-7; no reliable D call. Sequenced here: peripheral blood, sampled in a trial of Ad26.COV2.S vaccine versus placebo. The CDR3 region is CASSLAPQDSYEQYF. The CDR3 region has the DNA TGTGCCAGCAGCTTGGCCCCTCAAGACTCCTACGAGCAGTACTTC.